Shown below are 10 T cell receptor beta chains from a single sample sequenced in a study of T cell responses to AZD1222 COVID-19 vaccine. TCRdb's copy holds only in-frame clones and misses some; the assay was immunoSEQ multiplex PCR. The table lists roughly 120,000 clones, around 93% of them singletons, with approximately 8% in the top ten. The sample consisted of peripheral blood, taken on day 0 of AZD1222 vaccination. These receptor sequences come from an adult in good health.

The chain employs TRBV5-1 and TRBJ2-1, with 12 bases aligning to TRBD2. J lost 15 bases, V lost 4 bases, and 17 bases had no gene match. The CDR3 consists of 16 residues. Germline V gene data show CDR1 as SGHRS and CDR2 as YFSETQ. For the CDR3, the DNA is TGCGCCAGCAGCCCGGAACCGGGACTAGCGGGTGTACATGGGTTCTTC. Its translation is CASSPEPGLAGVHGFF.

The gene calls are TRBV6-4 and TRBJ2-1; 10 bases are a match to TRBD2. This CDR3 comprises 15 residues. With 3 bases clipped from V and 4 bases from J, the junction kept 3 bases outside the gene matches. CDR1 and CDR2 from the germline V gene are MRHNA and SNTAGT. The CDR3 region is CASSETSGEYNEQFF. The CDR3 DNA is TGTGCCAGCAGTGAAACTAGCGGGGAATACAATGAGCAGTTCTTC.

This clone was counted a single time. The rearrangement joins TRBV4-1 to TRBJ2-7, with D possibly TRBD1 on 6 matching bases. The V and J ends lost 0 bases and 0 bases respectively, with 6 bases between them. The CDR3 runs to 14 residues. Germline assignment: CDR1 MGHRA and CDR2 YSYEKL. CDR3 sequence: CASSQEGHSYEQYF. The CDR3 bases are TGCGCCAGCAGCCAAGAGGGACACTCCTACGAGCAGTACTTC.

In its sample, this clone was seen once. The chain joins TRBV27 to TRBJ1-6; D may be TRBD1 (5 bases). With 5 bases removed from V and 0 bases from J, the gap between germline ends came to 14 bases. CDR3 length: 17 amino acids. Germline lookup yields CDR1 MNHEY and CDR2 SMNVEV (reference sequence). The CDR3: CASSTRTTSSYNSPLHF. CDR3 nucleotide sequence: TGTGCCAGCAGTACAAGGACAACCAGCTCCTATAATTCACCCCTCCACTTT.

The CDR3 reads CASSPRQGGNYGYTF. For the CDR3, the DNA is TGTGCCAGCAGCCCTAGACAGGGGGGTAACTATGGCTACACCTTC. The rearrangement links TRBV3-1 (or the pseudogene TRBV3-2) to TRBJ1-2, with 9 bases fitting TRBD1. Per the germline V gene, CDR1 is LGHDT and CDR2 is YNNKEL (reference sequence). V lost 4 bases, J lost 1 base, and 4 bases stayed unmatched. The CDR3 is 15 amino acids.

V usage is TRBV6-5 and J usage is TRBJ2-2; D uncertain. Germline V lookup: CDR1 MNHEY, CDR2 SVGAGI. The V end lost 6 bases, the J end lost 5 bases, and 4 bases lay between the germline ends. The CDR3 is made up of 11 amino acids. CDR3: CASRDTGELFF. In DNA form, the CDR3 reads TGTGCCAGCAGAGATACCGGGGAGCTGTTTTTT.

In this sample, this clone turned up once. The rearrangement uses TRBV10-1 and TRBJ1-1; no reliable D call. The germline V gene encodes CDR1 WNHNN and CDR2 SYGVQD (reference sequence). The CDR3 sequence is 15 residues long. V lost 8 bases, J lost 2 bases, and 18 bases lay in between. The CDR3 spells CASSRERNSNTEAFF. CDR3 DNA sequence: TGCGCCAGCTCACGTGAGAGGAATTCTAACACTGAAGCTTTCTTT.

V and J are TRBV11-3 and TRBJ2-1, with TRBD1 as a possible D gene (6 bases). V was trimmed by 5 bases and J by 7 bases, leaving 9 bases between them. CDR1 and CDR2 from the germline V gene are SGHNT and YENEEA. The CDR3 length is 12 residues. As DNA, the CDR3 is TGTGCCAGCAGCCCACAGGGAAATGAGCAGTTCTTC. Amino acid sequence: CASSPQGNEQFF.

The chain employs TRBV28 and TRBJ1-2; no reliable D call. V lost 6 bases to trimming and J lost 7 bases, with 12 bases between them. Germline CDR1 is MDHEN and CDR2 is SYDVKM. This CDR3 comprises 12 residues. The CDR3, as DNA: TGTGCCAGCAGGCCTCCCTCGTCTGGCTACACCTTC. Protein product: CASRPPSSGYTF.

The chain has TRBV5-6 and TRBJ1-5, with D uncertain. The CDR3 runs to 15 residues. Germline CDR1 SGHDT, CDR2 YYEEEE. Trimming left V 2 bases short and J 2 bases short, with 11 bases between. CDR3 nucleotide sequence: TGTGCCAGCAGCTTCAATCGGGCAGGCAATCAGCCCCAGCATTTT. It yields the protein CASSFNRAGNQPQHF.